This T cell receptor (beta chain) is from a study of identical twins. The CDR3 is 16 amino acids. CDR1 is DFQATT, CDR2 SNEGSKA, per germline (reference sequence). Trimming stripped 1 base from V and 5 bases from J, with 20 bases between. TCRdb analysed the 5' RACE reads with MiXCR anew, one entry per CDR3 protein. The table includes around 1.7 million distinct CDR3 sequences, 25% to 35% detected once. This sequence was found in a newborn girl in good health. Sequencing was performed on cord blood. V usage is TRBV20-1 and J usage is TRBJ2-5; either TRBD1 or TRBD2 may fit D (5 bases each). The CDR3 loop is CSARGFGTQNKETQYF. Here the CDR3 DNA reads TGCAGTGCTAGAGGATTCGGGACCCAAAATAAGGAGACCCAGTACTTC.